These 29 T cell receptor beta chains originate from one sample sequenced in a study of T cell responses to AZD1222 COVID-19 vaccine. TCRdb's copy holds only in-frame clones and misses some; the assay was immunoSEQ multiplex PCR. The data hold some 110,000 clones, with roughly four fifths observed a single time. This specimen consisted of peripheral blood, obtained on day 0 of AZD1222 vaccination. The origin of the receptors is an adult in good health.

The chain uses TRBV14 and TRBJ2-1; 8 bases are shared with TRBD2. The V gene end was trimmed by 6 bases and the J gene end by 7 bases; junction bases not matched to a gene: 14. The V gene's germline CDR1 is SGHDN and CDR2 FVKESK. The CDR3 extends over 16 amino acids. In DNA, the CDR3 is TGTGCCAGCAGTCCCTCCATAGGGGGACTAGGTAATGAGCAGTTCTTC. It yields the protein CASSPSIGGLGNEQFF.

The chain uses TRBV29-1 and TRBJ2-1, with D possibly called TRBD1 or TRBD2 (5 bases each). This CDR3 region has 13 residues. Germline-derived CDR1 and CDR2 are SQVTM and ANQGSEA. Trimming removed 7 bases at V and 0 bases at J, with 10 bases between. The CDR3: CSARGDSYNEQFF. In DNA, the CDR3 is TGCAGCGCTAGGGGAGACTCCTACAATGAGCAGTTCTTC.

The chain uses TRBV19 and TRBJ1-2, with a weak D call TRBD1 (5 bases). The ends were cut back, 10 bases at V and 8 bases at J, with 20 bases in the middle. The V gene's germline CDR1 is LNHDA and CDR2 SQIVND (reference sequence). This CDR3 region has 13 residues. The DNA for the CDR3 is TGTGCCACAATCGCCCAGGGTTTCAGCGGCTACACCTTC. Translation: CATIAQGFSGYTF.

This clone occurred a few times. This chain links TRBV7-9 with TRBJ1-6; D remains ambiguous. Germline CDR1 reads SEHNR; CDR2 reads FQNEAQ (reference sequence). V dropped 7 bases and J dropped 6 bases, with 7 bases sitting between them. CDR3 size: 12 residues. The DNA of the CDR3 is TGTGCCAGCAAGGACTTTAATTCACCCCTCCACTTT. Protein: CASKDFNSPLHF.

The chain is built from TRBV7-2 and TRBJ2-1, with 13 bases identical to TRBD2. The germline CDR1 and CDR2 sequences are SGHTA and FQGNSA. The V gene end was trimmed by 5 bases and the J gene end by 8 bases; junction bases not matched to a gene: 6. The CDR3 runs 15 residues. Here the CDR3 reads CASSGTSGGAHEQFF. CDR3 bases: TGTGCCAGCAGCGGCACTAGCGGGGGGGCCCATGAGCAGTTCTTC.

DNA for the CDR3: TGTGCCAGCTCACCACGCGGGCAGCAATACACCGGGGAGCTGTTTTTT. Translated, it gives CASSPRGQQYTGELFF. This rearrangement joins TRBV18 to TRBJ2-2; D possibly corresponds to TRBD2 (5 bases). This CDR3 has 16 amino acids. Between the trimmed V and J ends, which lost 1 base and 3 bases, there was a span of 12 bases. Per germline, CDR1 KGHSH and CDR2 LQKENI.

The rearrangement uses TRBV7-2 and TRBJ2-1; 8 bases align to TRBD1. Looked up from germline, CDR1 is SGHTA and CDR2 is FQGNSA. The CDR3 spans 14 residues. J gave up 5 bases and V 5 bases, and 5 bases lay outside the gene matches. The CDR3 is CASSVQTGDNEQFF. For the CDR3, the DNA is TGTGCCAGCAGCGTACAGACAGGGGACAATGAGCAGTTCTTC.

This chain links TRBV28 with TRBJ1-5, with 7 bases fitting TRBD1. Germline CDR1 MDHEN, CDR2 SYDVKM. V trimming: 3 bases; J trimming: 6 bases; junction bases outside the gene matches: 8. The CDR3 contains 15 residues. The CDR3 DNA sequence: TGTGCCAGCAGTTTGTCCAGGGGGTACGGTCAGCCCCAGCATTTT. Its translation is CASSLSRGYGQPQHF.

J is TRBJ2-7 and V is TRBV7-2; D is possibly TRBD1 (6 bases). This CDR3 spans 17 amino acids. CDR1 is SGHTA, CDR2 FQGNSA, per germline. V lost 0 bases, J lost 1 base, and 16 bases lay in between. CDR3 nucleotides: TGTGCCAGCAGCTTAGCGGCTCCGGGACAATTATCCTACGAGCAGTACTTC. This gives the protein CASSLAAPGQLSYEQYF.

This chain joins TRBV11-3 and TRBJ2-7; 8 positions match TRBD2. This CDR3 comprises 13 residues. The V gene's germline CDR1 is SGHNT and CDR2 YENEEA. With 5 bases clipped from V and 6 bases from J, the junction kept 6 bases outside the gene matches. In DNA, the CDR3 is TGTGCCAGCAGCCCCCGGGGGGGCCTCGAGCAGTACTTC. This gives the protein CASSPRGGLEQYF.

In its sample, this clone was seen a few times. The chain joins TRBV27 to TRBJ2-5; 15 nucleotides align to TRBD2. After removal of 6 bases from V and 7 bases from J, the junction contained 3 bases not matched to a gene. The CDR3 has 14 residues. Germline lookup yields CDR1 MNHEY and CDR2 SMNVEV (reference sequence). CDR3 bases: TGTGCCAGCAGGCCGGGACTAGCGGGGGGGACCCAGTACTTC. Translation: CASRPGLAGGTQYF.

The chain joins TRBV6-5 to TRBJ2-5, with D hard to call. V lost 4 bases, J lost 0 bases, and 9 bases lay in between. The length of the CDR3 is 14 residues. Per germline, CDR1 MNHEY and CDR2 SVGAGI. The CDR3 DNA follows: TGTGCCAGCAGTTTCGGAAATAACCAAGAGACCCAGTACTTC. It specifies CASSFGNNQETQYF.

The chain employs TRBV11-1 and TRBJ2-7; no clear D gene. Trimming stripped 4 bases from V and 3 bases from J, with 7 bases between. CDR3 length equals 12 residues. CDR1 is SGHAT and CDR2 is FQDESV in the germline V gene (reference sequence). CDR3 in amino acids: CASSSRIYEQYF. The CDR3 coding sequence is TGTGCCAGCAGCTCTCGGATCTACGAGCAGTACTTC.

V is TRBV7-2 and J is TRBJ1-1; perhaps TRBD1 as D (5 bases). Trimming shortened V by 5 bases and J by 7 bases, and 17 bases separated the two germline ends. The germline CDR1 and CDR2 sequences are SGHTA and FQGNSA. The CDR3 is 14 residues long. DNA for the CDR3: TGTGCCAGCAGCCCTCCTTCGGACACCTATGAAGCTTTCTTT. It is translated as CASSPPSDTYEAFF.

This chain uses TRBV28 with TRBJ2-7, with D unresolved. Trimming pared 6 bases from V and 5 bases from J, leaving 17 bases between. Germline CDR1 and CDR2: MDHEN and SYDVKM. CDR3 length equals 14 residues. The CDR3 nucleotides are TGTGCCAGCAGACGCCAGGAGTCTCGTGACGAGCAGTACTTC. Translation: CASRRQESRDEQYF.

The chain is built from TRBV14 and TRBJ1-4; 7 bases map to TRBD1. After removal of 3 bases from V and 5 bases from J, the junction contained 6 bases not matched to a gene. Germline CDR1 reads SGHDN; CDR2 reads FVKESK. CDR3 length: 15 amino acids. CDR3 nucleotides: TGTGCCAGCAGCCAGATCACGGGACAGAATGAAAAACTGTTTTTT. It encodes CASSQITGQNEKLFF.

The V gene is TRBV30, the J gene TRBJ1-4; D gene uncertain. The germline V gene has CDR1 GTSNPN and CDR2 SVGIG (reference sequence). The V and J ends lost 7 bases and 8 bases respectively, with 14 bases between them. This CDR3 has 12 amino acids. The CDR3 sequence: CAFGLPREKLFF. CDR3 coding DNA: TGTGCCTTCGGCCTACCCCGCGAAAAACTGTTTTTT. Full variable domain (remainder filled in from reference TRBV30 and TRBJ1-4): SQTIHQWPATLVQPVGSPLSLECTVEGTSNPNLYWYRQAAGRGLQLLFYSVGIGQISSEVPQNLSASRPQDRQFILSSKKLLLSDSGFYLCAFGLPREKLFFGSGTQLSVL.

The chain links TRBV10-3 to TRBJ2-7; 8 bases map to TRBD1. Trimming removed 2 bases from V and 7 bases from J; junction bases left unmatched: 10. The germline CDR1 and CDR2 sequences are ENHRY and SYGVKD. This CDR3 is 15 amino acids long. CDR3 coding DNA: TGTGCCATCAGTGAGCGTCCCGGGACAGGTTTGGAGCAGTACTTC. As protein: CAISERPGTGLEQYF.

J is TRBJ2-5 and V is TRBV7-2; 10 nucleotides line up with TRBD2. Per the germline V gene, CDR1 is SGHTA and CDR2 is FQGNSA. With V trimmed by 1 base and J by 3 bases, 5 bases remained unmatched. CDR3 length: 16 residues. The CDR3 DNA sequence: TGTGCCAGCAGCTTAGGGCTAGCGGGAGTTAAAGAGACCCAGTACTTC. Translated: CASSLGLAGVKETQYF. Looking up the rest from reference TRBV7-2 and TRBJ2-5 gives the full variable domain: GAGVSQSPSNKVTEKGKDVELRCDPISGHTALYWYRQSLGQGLEFLIYFQGNSAPDKSGLPSDRFSAERTGGSVSTLTIQRTQQEDSAVYLCASSLGLAGVKETQYFGPGTRLLVL.

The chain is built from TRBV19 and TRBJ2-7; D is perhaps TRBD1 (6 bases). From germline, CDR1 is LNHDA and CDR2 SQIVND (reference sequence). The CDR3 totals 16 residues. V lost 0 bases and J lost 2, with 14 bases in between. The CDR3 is CASSIDSGAKTYEQYF. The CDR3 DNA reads TGTGCCAGTAGTATAGACTCAGGGGCTAAGACCTACGAGCAGTACTTC.

CDR3 bases: TGTGCCAGCAGCTTAGAAGTTTGGGCAAGGGATTTTTCAACTAATGAAAAACTGTTTTTT. Translating gives CASSLEVWARDFSTNEKLFF. V and J are TRBV11-2 and TRBJ1-4; D not resolved. The CDR3 covers 20 residues. V lost 0 bases, J lost 0 bases, and 20 bases lay in between. CDR1 is SGHAT, CDR2 FQNNGV, per germline.

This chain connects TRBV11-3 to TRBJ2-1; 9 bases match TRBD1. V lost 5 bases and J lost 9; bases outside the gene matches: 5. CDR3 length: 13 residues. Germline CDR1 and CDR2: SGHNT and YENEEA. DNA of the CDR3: TGTGCCAGCAGCGTTACAGGGGGCATTGAGCAGTTCTTC. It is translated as CASSVTGGIEQFF.

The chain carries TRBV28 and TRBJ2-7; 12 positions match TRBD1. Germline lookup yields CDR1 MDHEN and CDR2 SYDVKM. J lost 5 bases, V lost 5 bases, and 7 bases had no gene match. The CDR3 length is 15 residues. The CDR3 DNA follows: TGTGCCAGCAGTACGTCCGGGACAGGGGGCCACGAGCAGTACTTC. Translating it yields CASSTSGTGGHEQYF.

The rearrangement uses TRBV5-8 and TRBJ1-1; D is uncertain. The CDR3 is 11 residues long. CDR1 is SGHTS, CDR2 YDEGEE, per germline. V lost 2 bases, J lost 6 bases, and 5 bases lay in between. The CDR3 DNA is TGTGCCAGCAGCTTCTTGGCTGAAGCTTTCTTT. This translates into CASSFLAEAFF. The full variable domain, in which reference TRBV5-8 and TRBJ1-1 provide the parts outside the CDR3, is EAGVTQSPTHLIKTRGQQATLRCSPISGHTSVYWYQQALGLGLQFLLWYDEGEERNRGNFPPRFSGRQFPNYSSELNVNALELEDSALYLCASSFLAEAFFGQGTRLTVV.

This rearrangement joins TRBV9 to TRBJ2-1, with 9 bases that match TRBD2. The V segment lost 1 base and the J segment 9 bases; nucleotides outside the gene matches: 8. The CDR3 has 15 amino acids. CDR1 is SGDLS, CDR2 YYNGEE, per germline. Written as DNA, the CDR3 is TGTGCCAGCAGCGTACTTAGCGGGGGTTCGGGTGAGCAGTTCTTC. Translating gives CASSVLSGGSGEQFF. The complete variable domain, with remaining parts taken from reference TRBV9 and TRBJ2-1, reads DSGVTQTPKHLITATGQRVTLRCSPRSGDLSVYWYQQSLDQGLQFLIQYYNGEERAKGNILERFSAQQFPDLHSELNLSSLELGDSALYFCASSVLSGGSGEQFFGPGTRLTVL.

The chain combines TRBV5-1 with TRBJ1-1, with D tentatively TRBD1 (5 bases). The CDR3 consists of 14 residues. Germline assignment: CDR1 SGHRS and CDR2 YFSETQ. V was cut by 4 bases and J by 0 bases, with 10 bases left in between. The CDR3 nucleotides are TGCGCCAGCAGCCCCGGGACCTTGAACACTGAAGCTTTCTTT. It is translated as CASSPGTLNTEAFF.

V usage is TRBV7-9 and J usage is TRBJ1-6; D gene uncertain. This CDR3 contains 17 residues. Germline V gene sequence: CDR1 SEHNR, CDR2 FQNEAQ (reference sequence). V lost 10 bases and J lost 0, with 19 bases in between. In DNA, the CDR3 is TGTGCCATCGATGGCCCGATGGTCACCTCCTATAATTCACCCCTCCACTTT. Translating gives CAIDGPMVTSYNSPLHF.

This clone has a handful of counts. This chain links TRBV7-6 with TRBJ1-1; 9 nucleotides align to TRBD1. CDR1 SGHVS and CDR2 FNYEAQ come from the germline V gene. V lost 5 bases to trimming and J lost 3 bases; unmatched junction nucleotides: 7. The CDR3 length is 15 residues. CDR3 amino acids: CASSPRTGAYTEAFF. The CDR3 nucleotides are TGTGCCAGCAGCCCCCGGACAGGGGCCTACACTGAAGCTTTCTTT.

CDR3 nucleotide sequence: TGCGCCAGCAGCCTAGGACTGGGATACACAGATACGCAGTATTTT. Amino acids: CASSLGLGYTDTQYF. V usage is TRBV4-1 and J usage is TRBJ2-3; maybe TRBD2 (5 bases). This CDR3 has 15 amino acids. Deletions cut 4 bases from V and 2 bases from J, with 13 bases between. The V gene's germline CDR1 is MGHRA and CDR2 YSYEKL.